The 26 T cell receptor beta chains below all came from one sample that was sequenced in a study of immune characterization of retroperitoneal liposarcoma. MiXCR was run by TCRdb on the PCR reads, yielding one entry per CDR3 protein. The sample shows 15,000 or so distinct CDR3 sequences, over 45% of them seen only once. The source material was tumor tissue. Receptors were obtained from a female donor with retroperitoneal liposarcoma.

The genes are TRBV27 and TRBJ2-1, with TRBD1 identical over 7 bases. The ends lost 0 bases at V and 13 bases at J; junction bases unmatched: 12. The CDR3 is 15 residues long. From germline, CDR1 is MNHEY and CDR2 SMNVEV (reference sequence). The CDR3 DNA follows: TGTGCCAGCAGTTTATCGAAGGGGGCTGAGGAGACCCAGTTCTTC. Protein product: CASSLSKGAEETQFF.

The gene calls are TRBV6-1 and TRBJ2-5; a weak D match, TRBD1 (6 bases). The V end was cut by 6 bases, the J end by 2 bases, with 7 bases between. The CDR3 is 12 residues long. Germline V gives CDR1 MNHNS, CDR2 SASEGT. The CDR3 sequence: CASRTGQETQYF. Here the CDR3 DNA reads TGTGCCAGCAGAACAGGGCAAGAGACCCAGTACTTC.

The chain links TRBV12-3 or TRBV12-4 to TRBJ2-1; either TRBD1 or TRBD2 may fit D (5 bases each). V gave up 3 bases and J gave up 4 bases, with 16 bases separating them. The CDR3 runs to 16 residues. The CDR3 nucleotides are TGTGCCAGCAGTTTGGGGCTGGGGGACCTTTACAATGAGCAGTTCTTC. It specifies CASSLGLGDLYNEQFF.

The CDR3 loop reads CASNPGTSKVETQYF. CDR3 sequence (DNA): TGCGCCAGCAACCCCGGGACTAGCAAGGTGGAGACCCAGTACTTC. This sequence joins TRBV10-2 and TRBJ2-4; 9 bases fit TRBD2. The end of the DNA fits TRBJ2-5 better, so the J call may be wrong. This CDR3 contains 15 residues. Germline CDR1 WSHSY, CDR2 SAAADI.

The chain couples TRBV6-1 to TRBJ2-1, with 7 positions matching TRBD2. Near its end, the DNA agrees better with TRBJ2-7, so the J call may be wrong. The CDR3 sequence is 16 residues long. In germline, CDR1 is MNHNS, CDR2 SASEGT. The CDR3 DNA reads as TGTGCCAGCAGCAACAATGGCGGGGGTAGGAGAAATGAGCAGTACTTC. Translation gives CASSNNGGGRRNEQYF.

The V call is TRBV6-1, the J call TRBJ1-2; D is unresolved. This CDR3 has 12 residues. V was cut by 7 bases and J by 6 bases, with 12 bases left in between. CDR1 is MNHNS, CDR2 SASEGT, per germline. CDR3: CASTGFRHGYTF. In DNA form, the CDR3 reads TGTGCCAGCACTGGATTTAGGCATGGCTACACCTTC.

The chain carries TRBV6-1 and TRBJ2-1; TRBD1 is a possible D gene (6 bases). The tail of the sequence fits TRBJ2-5 better, so the J call may be wrong. The CDR3 is 13 amino acids. CDR1 and CDR2 (germline): MNHNS, SASEGT. The CDR3 is CASSRTGFETQYF. The CDR3 DNA sequence: TGTGCCAGCAGTAGAACAGGGTTCGAGACCCAGTACTTC.

This clonotype was seen only a few times. The V gene is TRBV7-3, the J gene TRBJ2-3; D might be TRBD1 (6 bases). V dropped 4 bases and J dropped 3 bases, with 11 bases sitting between them. Germline V CDR1 and CDR2: SGHTA, FQGTGA. CDR3 length: 14 residues. CDR3 sequence reads: CASSYGQGTDTQYF. DNA for the CDR3: TGTGCCAGCAGCTACGGGCAGGGGACAGATACGCAGTATTTT.

The CDR3 is CASTRGASNQPQHF. CDR3 in DNA: TGTGCCAGCACCAGGGGTGCGAGCAATCAGCCCCAGCATTTT. This chain connects TRBV6-1 to TRBJ1-5, with D possibly TRBD1 on 6 matching bases. CDR1 and CDR2 (germline): MNHNS, SASEGT. This CDR3 has 14 amino acids. Trimming took off 7 bases at V and 1 base at J, with 11 bases between the two ends.

This clonotype is classed as medium-sized (0.01 to 0.1%). This chain uses TRBV7-9 with TRBJ2-7; perhaps TRBD1 as D (6 bases). CDR1 is SEHNR and CDR2 is FQNEAQ in the germline V gene (reference sequence). The CDR3 consists of 15 residues. V was cut by 5 bases and J by 0 bases, with 14 bases left in between. The CDR3 region is CASSKWQGSSYEQYF. Written as DNA, the CDR3 is TGTGCCAGCAGCAAGTGGCAGGGGAGCTCCTACGAGCAGTACTTC.

This clonotype was seen a few times. The rearrangement joins TRBV6-1 to TRBJ2-5; D is unresolved. TRBJ2-7 explains the end of the DNA better; the J call may be wrong. The CDR3 consists of 13 residues. Germline lookup yields CDR1 MNHNS and CDR2 SASEGT. The CDR3 nucleotides are TGTGCCAGCAGTGAAATTCGGAAGGACGAGCAGTACTTC. This sequence encodes CASSEIRKDEQYF.

The gene calls are TRBV6-2 or TRBV6-3 and TRBJ2-7, with 7 bases that match TRBD2. Germline-derived CDR1 and CDR2 are MNHEY and SVGEGT. The CDR3 is 16 residues long. J lost 3 bases, V lost 7 bases, and 15 bases had no gene match. The CDR3 nucleotides read TGTGCCAGCACCCCAGCGGGTAGCGGGCTTAGCTACGAGCAGTACTTC. Amino acid sequence: CASTPAGSGLSYEQYF.

This clonotype rates as medium-sized. The chain uses TRBV6-1 and TRBJ2-3; 12 bases are a match to TRBD2. V was pared by 8 bases and J by 6 bases, with 9 bases of the junction left unmatched. CDR1 MNHNS and CDR2 SASEGT come from the germline V gene. CDR3 size: 15 residues. CDR3 nucleotide sequence: TGTGCCAGCGGGGAGGGACTAGCGGGCCCCGATACGCAGTATTTT. It specifies CASGEGLAGPDTQYF.

Relative to its sample, this clonotype is medium-sized (0.01 to 0.1%). The V and J genes are TRBV7-2 and TRBJ2-1, with D perhaps matching TRBD1 (5 bases). Trimming took 2 bases from V and 10 from J, leaving 12 bases between them. Per germline, CDR1 SGHTA and CDR2 FQGNSA. The CDR3 has 13 amino acids. The CDR3 DNA follows: TGTGCCAGCAGCTTATCCAGGGTATACGAGCAGTTCTTC. Its translation is CASSLSRVYEQFF.

The CDR3 bases are TGTGCCAGCAGACCCCGACAGGGGGGAGCCGGGGAGCTGTTTTTT. Its translation: CASRPRQGGAGELFF. The rearrangement uses TRBV7-1 and TRBJ2-2; 9 bases are shared with TRBD1. TRBV7-1 carries the ORF label, with uncertain function. The CDR3 has 15 residues. The V and J ends lost 6 bases and 6 bases, in that order; junction bases with no gene match: 8.

The table lists this clonotype with a count of one. This chain connects TRBV27 to TRBJ2-1, with D unresolved. The CDR3 runs 14 residues. CDR1 MNHEY and CDR2 SMNVEV come from the germline V gene (reference sequence). The V end lost 1 base, the J end lost 7 bases, and 11 bases lay between the germline ends. The CDR3 region is CASSLWGLLNEQFF. CDR3 DNA: TGTGCCAGCAGTTTATGGGGTTTATTGAATGAGCAGTTCTTC.

CDR3 sequence: CASSEQARGKETQYF. CDR3 sequence (DNA): TGTGCCAGCAGTGAACAAGCCAGGGGAAAAGAGACCCAGTACTTC. The chain links TRBV6-1 to TRBJ2-5; D possibly corresponds to TRBD1 (6 bases). CDR3 size: 15 residues. V lost 2 bases, J lost 3 bases, and 13 bases lay in between. CDR1 and CDR2 (germline): MNHNS, SASEGT.

V is TRBV6-1 and J is TRBJ1-1; 8 bases align to TRBD1. The CDR3 has 14 amino acids. The trim removed 5 bases at V and 2 bases at J, leaving 4 bases unmatched. CDR1 is MNHNS, CDR2 SASEGT, per germline. The CDR3 loop reads CASSRGQVNTEAFF. The CDR3 nucleotides are TGTGCCAGCAGTAGGGGACAGGTTAACACTGAAGCTTTCTTT.

A single count supports this clonotype. This chain uses TRBV29-1 with TRBJ2-1; the D gene is possibly TRBD2 (6 bases). Deletions cut 6 bases from V and 7 bases from J, with 19 bases between. There are 14 residues in the CDR3. The V gene's germline CDR1 is SQVTM and CDR2 ANQGSEA. The CDR3 nucleotides read TGCAGCGTGGGGGGACGCAATGGGGAGAATGAGCAGTTCTTC. It encodes CSVGGRNGENEQFF.

The CDR3 loop reads CASSYSYQGTDTQYF. In DNA form, the CDR3 reads TGTGCCAGCAGTTACTCGTACCAGGGGACAGATACGCAGTATTTT. This sequence joins TRBV6-5 and TRBJ2-3, with D tentatively TRBD1 (6 bases). Germline CDR1 and CDR2: MNHEY and SVGAGI. The CDR3 consists of 15 residues. V lost 0 bases to trimming and J lost 3 bases, with 10 bases between them.

This clonotype was seen once. The J gene is TRBJ2-1, the V gene TRBV11-3; the match to TRBD2 covers 7 bases. The germline gives CDR1 SGHNT, CDR2 YENEEA. The CDR3 loop spans 15 amino acids. Trimming cost V 0 bases and J 10 bases; bases outside gene matches: 9. CDR3 nucleotides: TGTGCCAGCAGCTTAGATGGACTAGGGGATAGGGAGCAGTTCTTC. This translates into CASSLDGLGDREQFF.

The chain carries TRBV6-1 and TRBJ2-1, with 9 bases that match TRBD1. The end of the DNA aligns better with TRBJ2-7, so the J call may be wrong. The CDR3 extends over 13 amino acids. Germline V gene lookup returns CDR1 MNHNS and CDR2 SASEGT. CDR3 residues: CASSQGQGYEQYF. The CDR3, as DNA: TGTGCCAGCAGTCAGGGACAGGGCTACGAGCAGTACTTC.

The chain has TRBV6-8 and TRBJ2-2, with 7 bases fitting TRBD1. The germline V gene encodes CDR1 MNHGY and CDR2 SAAAGT. The CDR3 has 16 residues. With 5 bases clipped from V and 0 bases from J, the junction kept 6 bases outside the gene matches. This CDR3 is CASSVRGGANTGELFF. DNA for the CDR3: TGTGCCAGCAGTGTGCGAGGGGGCGCGAACACCGGGGAGCTGTTTTTT.

V and J are TRBV6-1 and TRBJ1-5; D gene unclear. From germline, CDR1 is MNHNS and CDR2 SASEGT. Trimming took off 6 bases at V and 5 bases at J, with 11 bases between the two ends. The CDR3 runs to 13 residues. The CDR3 is CASSRDFDQPQHF. DNA for the CDR3: TGTGCCAGCAGCCGAGACTTTGATCAGCCCCAGCATTTT.

This clonotype was seen many times. The chain recombines TRBV6-1 with TRBJ2-4, with 7 bases fitting TRBD1. Germline-derived CDR1 and CDR2 are MNHNS and SASEGT. The CDR3 spans 18 residues. V lost 3 bases, J lost 0 bases, and 11 bases stayed unmatched. The CDR3 DNA is TGTGCCAGCAGTGAGGGTACAGGGGATGGACTAGCCAAAAACATTCAGTACTTC. As protein: CASSEGTGDGLAKNIQYF.

The chain recombines TRBV27 with TRBJ1-6; D unresolved. This CDR3 is 21 amino acids long. Germline V CDR1 and CDR2: MNHEY, SMNVEV (reference sequence). Trimming pared 6 bases from V and 0 bases from J, leaving 27 bases between. The CDR3 loop reads CASSLEPPRSTPSSYNSPLHF. The DNA for the CDR3 is TGTGCCAGCAGCTTGGAGCCGCCCCGATCTACCCCGAGCTCCTATAATTCACCCCTCCACTTT.